These T cell receptor beta chains were read from a single sample in a study of T cell changes during pregnancy in multiple sclerosis. Generated by immunoSEQ multiplex PCR, the TCRdb table keeps only in-frame clones and is missing some. Of 15,000 to 20,000 clones detected, 87% appear once; the ten largest clones hold approximately 13%. The starting material was CD8+ T cells from peripheral blood mononuclear cells, obtained in the third trimester of pregnancy. These receptors were collected from a female donor in good health, enrolled as a control in a pregnancy study. CDR3s include the opening cysteine and the closing phenylalanine or tryptophan.

j_call,v_call,cdr3_aa
TRBJ2-1,TRBV9,CASSSKPGLAVNEQFF
TRBJ2-1,TRBV15,CATSRGGSGGDEQFF
TRBJ2-1,TRBV7-9,CASSEITSGLHYNEQFF
TRBJ2-7,TRBV15,CATSRDQSGSDEQYF
TRBJ2-1,TRBV6-4,CASSESSGGVHEQFF
TRBJ2-5,TRBV4-3,CASSQSGRASETQYF
TRBJ1-2,TRBV9,CASSPHRGSGF
TRBJ2-3,TRBV5-6,CASRNNPGLALDTQYF
TRBJ2-1,TRBV7-6,CASTKGGEYNEQFF
TRBJ2-1,TRBV6-4,CASSEKPPGSGNNEQFF
TRBJ2-1,TRBV28,CASMGLAGGQPYNEQFF
TRBJ2-1,TRBV9,CASSDSFDNEQFF
TRBJ1-1,TRBV7-9,CASSSHRLNTEAFF
TRBJ2-2,TRBV4-3,CASSLSASGSTTGELFF
TRBJ2-5,TRBV7-9,CASSPRDREFETQYF
TRBJ1-2,TRBV5-1,CASSQRTGDYGYTF
TRBJ2-5,TRBV18,CASSQVDSFNQETQYF
TRBJ1-2,TRBV28,CASSPGLNYGYTF